What follows are 28 T cell receptor beta chains derived from one specimen sequenced in a study of blood T cell repertoires in COVID-19. Some clones are missing from TCRdb's copy, which holds only in-frame ones; the method was immunoSEQ multiplex PCR. The data show 110,000 to 150,000 clones, 85% seen once. Specimen: PBMCs or T cells enriched from blood (not recorded which). The source of these receptors is a middle-aged woman who had recovered from COVID-19.

The chain is built from TRBV6-5 and TRBJ1-1; a weak D match, TRBD1 (6 bases). V lost 6 bases to trimming and J lost 1 base, with 15 bases between them. The germline V gene encodes CDR1 MNHEY and CDR2 SVGAGI. This CDR3 is 15 amino acids long. The CDR3 spells CASSRGYTENTEAFF. Here the CDR3 DNA reads TGTGCCAGCAGCAGGGGTTATACGGAGAACACTGAAGCTTTCTTT.

V and J are TRBV28 and TRBJ2-7, with no clear D. V lost 5 bases and J lost 2, with 16 bases in between. The germline CDR1 and CDR2 sequences are MDHEN and SYDVKM. The CDR3 totals 15 residues. The CDR3 loop reads CASSPSSPPAYEQYF. In nucleotides, the CDR3 is TGTGCCAGCAGTCCTTCGTCCCCCCCAGCCTACGAGCAGTACTTC.

The rearrangement uses TRBV15 and TRBJ1-1; tentatively, D is TRBD1 (5 bases). Germline V lookup: CDR1 LNHNV, CDR2 YYDKDF (reference sequence). This CDR3 has 15 amino acids. Trimming stripped 1 base from V and 1 base from J, with 10 bases between. The CDR3 DNA reads TGTGCCACCAGCAGAGTGGGACTGCCGAACACTGAAGCTTTCTTT. Translation gives CATSRVGLPNTEAFF.

The chain recombines TRBV6-1 with TRBJ2-7, with D tentatively TRBD2 (5 bases). CDR1 is MNHNS and CDR2 is SASEGT in the germline V gene. Deletions cut 0 bases from V and 3 bases from J, with 12 bases between. This CDR3 is built from 15 residues. This CDR3 reads CASSEALGGGYEQYF. The CDR3 bases are TGTGCCAGCAGTGAAGCGCTGGGCGGAGGCTACGAGCAGTACTTC.

The gene calls are TRBV5-1 and TRBJ2-7; TRBD1 aligns across 7 bases. Germline loops: CDR1 SGHRS, CDR2 YFSETQ. With V trimmed by 1 base and J by 0 bases, 7 bases remained unmatched. This CDR3 region has 16 residues. Written as DNA, the CDR3 is TGCGCCAGCAGCTTGATCTCGACAGGGAGCTCCTACGAGCAGTACTTC. Residues: CASSLISTGSSYEQYF.

V is TRBV4-1 and J is TRBJ1-1, with a tentative D call TRBD1 (6 bases). Trimming pared 4 bases from V and 0 bases from J, leaving 15 bases between. CDR1 and CDR2 (germline): MGHRA, YSYEKL. There are 16 residues in the CDR3. The DNA of the CDR3 is TGCGCCAGCAGCCCCGGGACACAGAACATGAACACTGAAGCTTTCTTT. It translates to CASSPGTQNMNTEAFF.

The rearrangement joins TRBV4-1 to TRBJ2-7, with 10 bases lining up with TRBD1. V dropped 4 bases and J dropped 6; count of bases not matched to a gene: 9. CDR3 length: 15 amino acids. From germline, CDR1 is MGHRA and CDR2 YSYEKL. CDR3 loop: CASSPDQGQGFEQYF. CDR3 sequence (DNA): TGCGCCAGCAGCCCAGACCAGGGACAGGGGTTCGAGCAGTACTTC.

The CDR3 DNA is TGTGCCAGCCTAGCCGGGACAGAAAATTCACCCCTCCACTTT. It codes for CASLAGTENSPLHF. The chain joins TRBV2 to TRBJ1-6; 7 bases line up with TRBD1. The V and J ends lost 8 bases and 7 bases, in that order; junction bases with no gene match: 8. This CDR3 spans 14 amino acids. Looked up from germline, CDR1 is SNHLY and CDR2 is FYNNEI. The full variable domain, in which reference TRBV2 and TRBJ1-6 provide the parts outside the CDR3, is EPEVTQTPSHQVTQMGQEVILRCVPISNHLYFYWYRQILGQKVEFLVSFYNNEISEKSEIFDDQFSVERPDGSNFTLKIRSTKLEDSAMYFCASLAGTENSPLHFGNGTRLTVT.

The chain recombines TRBV7-9 with TRBJ1-5; unclear D gene. The CDR3 has 13 amino acids. Germline V lookup: CDR1 SEHNR, CDR2 FQNEAQ (reference sequence). V lost 4 bases, J lost 4 bases, and 8 bases lay in between. The DNA of the CDR3 is TGTGCCAGCAGCTGGGGAGGAAATCAGCCCCAGCATTTT. Protein: CASSWGGNQPQHF.

The genes are TRBV18 and TRBJ2-2; a possible D gene is TRBD2 (6 bases). The CDR3 contains 13 residues. Germline CDR1 is KGHSH and CDR2 is LQKENI. Trimming shortened V by 3 bases and J by 7 bases, and 9 bases separated the two germline ends. Here the CDR3 DNA reads TGTGCCAGCTCACCGAGGCGGGACGGGGAGCTGTTTTTT. Translated: CASSPRRDGELFF.

This clone was seen once. This chain links TRBV5-4 with TRBJ2-2; 8 nucleotides match TRBD2. Germline V CDR1 and CDR2: SGHNT, YYREEE (reference sequence). After removal of 0 bases from V and 4 bases from J, the junction contained 2 bases not matched to a gene. The CDR3 consists of 15 residues. The CDR3 sequence is CASSLAAGGTGELFF. As DNA, the CDR3 is TGTGCCAGCAGCTTGGCCGCGGGGGGCACCGGGGAGCTGTTTTTT.

This CDR3 is CASSLARGLDEQYF. CDR3 sequence (DNA): TGTGCCAGCAGCTTAGCCAGGGGGCTCGACGAGCAGTACTTC. The rearrangement links TRBV13 to TRBJ2-7, with 8 bases that match TRBD1. The CDR3 has 14 residues. J lost 5 bases, V lost 1 base, and 4 bases had no gene match. CDR1 is PRHDT and CDR2 is FYEKMQ in the germline V gene (reference sequence).

This chain joins TRBV7-9 and TRBJ2-7; 9 bases match TRBD2. Germline values: CDR1 SEHNR, CDR2 FQNEAQ (reference sequence). Trimming cost V 0 bases and J 1 base; bases outside gene matches: 4. The length of the CDR3 is 16 residues. The CDR3 region is CASSLAETSGSYEQYF. CDR3 DNA sequence: TGTGCCAGCAGCTTAGCCGAGACTAGCGGATCCTACGAGCAGTACTTC.

The rearrangement joins TRBV9 to TRBJ2-3; 8 bases match TRBD2. Unmatched junction bases numbered 4, after V lost 2 bases and J lost 2 bases. Germline-derived CDR1 and CDR2 are SGDLS and YYNGEE. The CDR3 totals 15 residues. The CDR3 DNA reads as TGTGCCAGCAGCGTGGGCGGGGGGCCCACAGATACGCAGTATTTT. Translating gives CASSVGGGPTDTQYF. Combining the CDR3 with reference TRBV9 and TRBJ2-3 gives the whole variable domain DSGVTQTPKHLITATGQRVTLRCSPRSGDLSVYWYQQSLDQGLQFLIQYYNGEERAKGNILERFSAQQFPDLHSELNLSSLELGDSALYFCASSVGGGPTDTQYFGPGTRLTVL.

This clone was seen only a few times. The chain carries TRBV29-1 and TRBJ1-2; D possibly corresponds to TRBD1 (6 bases). Trimming shortened V by 3 bases and J by 8 bases, and 19 bases separated the two germline ends. The germline gives CDR1 SQVTM, CDR2 ANQGSEA. CDR3 size: 14 residues. CDR3 nucleotide sequence: TGCAGCGTTGAGGCAGGGGCGAGCGTCGGGGGCTACACCTTC. Translation gives CSVEAGASVGGYTF.

V is TRBV5-1 and J is TRBJ2-7; 7 bases are shared with TRBD2. The V segment lost 6 bases and the J segment 4 bases; nucleotides outside the gene matches: 16. There are 16 residues in the CDR3. Germline loops: CDR1 SGHRS, CDR2 YFSETQ. The CDR3 nucleotides read TGCGCCAGCAACCCCCGAGGCGGGGCGGGAGTGTACGAGCAGTACTTC. Amino acid sequence: CASNPRGGAGVYEQYF.

This clone was seen a handful of times. The chain uses TRBV5-1 and TRBJ2-2, with TRBD2 matching 11 bases. The germline V gene has CDR1 SGHRS and CDR2 YFSETQ. The CDR3 is made up of 16 amino acids. V was clipped by 4 bases and J by 6 bases; unmatched bases: 8. CDR3 DNA sequence: TGCGCCAGCAGCCTCTCCGGGACTAGCGGCCCCGGGGAGCTGTTTTTT. Protein: CASSLSGTSGPGELFF.

This rearrangement joins TRBV28 to TRBJ1-2; D perhaps matches TRBD1 (5 bases). The CDR3 totals 15 residues. V lost 4 bases and J 7 bases, leaving 19 bases between the germline ends. CDR1 is MDHEN, CDR2 SYDVKM, per germline. Written as DNA, the CDR3 is TGTGCCAGCAGTTCGTTTCACCGGGCCGGGGGTGGCTACACCTTC. Translation gives CASSSFHRAGGGYTF.

The chain joins TRBV4-1 to TRBJ1-4; perhaps TRBD1 as D (6 bases). CDR1 and CDR2 (germline): MGHRA, YSYEKL. V was trimmed by 1 base and J by 3 bases, leaving 15 bases between them. The CDR3 covers 17 residues. The CDR3 DNA reads as TGCGCCAGCAGCCAAGTTAGGGGGGGCCTAGCTAATGAAAAACTGTTTTTT. This sequence encodes CASSQVRGGLANEKLFF.

This chain links TRBV14 with TRBJ2-7, with 8 bases identical to TRBD2. This CDR3 region has 13 residues. Germline V gene data show CDR1 as SGHDN and CDR2 as FVKESK. The ends lost 4 bases at V and 6 bases at J; junction bases unmatched: 5. The CDR3 region is CASSPGLVGEQYF. As DNA, the CDR3 is TGTGCCAGCAGCCCGGGACTAGTGGGCGAGCAGTACTTC.

This chain links TRBV18 with TRBJ2-5; 8 bases fit TRBD2. The germline V gene has CDR1 KGHSH and CDR2 LQKENI. There are 14 residues in the CDR3. The trim removed 6 bases at V and 5 bases at J, leaving 8 bases unmatched. Here the CDR3 DNA reads TGTGCCAGCTCCCCCAGCGGGGGAGCGGAGACCCAGTACTTC. Amino acid sequence: CASSPSGGAETQYF.

The gene calls are TRBV3-1 (or the pseudogene TRBV3-2) and TRBJ1-6; 7 nucleotides align to TRBD1. V shed 0 bases, J shed 10 bases, and the junction held 9 bases outside the gene matches. This CDR3 has 16 amino acids. Germline V gene lookup returns CDR1 LGHDT and CDR2 YNNKEL (reference sequence). The CDR3 loop is CASSQDTQGIESPLHF. In nucleotides, the CDR3 is TGTGCCAGCAGCCAAGATACACAGGGGATCGAGTCACCCCTCCACTTT.

V gene TRBV9 combines with J gene TRBJ2-1; D remains unclear. V was pared by 4 bases and J by 0 bases, with 8 bases between. The CDR3 totals 14 residues. The germline V gene has CDR1 SGDLS and CDR2 YYNGEE. CDR3 region: CASSFSDSYNEQFF. CDR3 coding DNA: TGTGCCAGCAGCTTTAGTGACTCCTACAATGAGCAGTTCTTC.

V is TRBV5-1 and J is TRBJ2-3; no reliable D call. The germline V gene has CDR1 SGHRS and CDR2 YFSETQ. Trimming took off 1 base at V and 0 bases at J, with 18 bases between the two ends. The CDR3 runs to 18 residues. The CDR3 protein is CASSLQVAGATSTDTQYF. CDR3 sequence (DNA): TGCGCCAGCAGCTTGCAAGTTGCCGGCGCGACTAGCACAGATACGCAGTATTTT.

This clone was seen a handful of times. V is TRBV10-3 and J is TRBJ2-1; 7 bases map to TRBD2. CDR1 is ENHRY, CDR2 SYGVKD, per germline. The CDR3 has 14 residues. V lost 8 bases, J lost 8 bases, and 12 bases stayed unmatched. The CDR3 reads CAIGASSGSHEQFF. The CDR3 DNA sequence: TGTGCCATCGGCGCCTCTAGCGGCAGTCATGAGCAGTTCTTC.

This chain connects TRBV12-3 or TRBV12-4 to TRBJ2-1, with D possibly TRBD2 on 5 matching bases. Between the trimmed V and J ends, which lost 1 base and 11 bases, there was a span of 12 bases. This CDR3 has 13 amino acids. CDR3 DNA: TGTGCCAGCAGTTTAGGAGGGTTGGAGCAGCAGTTCTTC. Encoded protein: CASSLGGLEQQFF.

This chain's CDR3 is CASSFSGIPRYEQYF. In DNA, the CDR3 is TGTGCCAGCAGCTTTTCGGGGATCCCGCGATACGAGCAGTACTTC. This chain uses TRBV5-6 with TRBJ2-7, with a tentative D call TRBD2 (5 bases). Per germline, CDR1 SGHDT and CDR2 YYEEEE. V was cut by 2 bases and J by 4 bases, with 16 bases left in between. This CDR3 is built from 15 residues.

The chain joins TRBV7-9 to TRBJ2-2; D not certain. Between the trimmed V and J ends, which lost 0 bases and 4 bases, there was a span of 12 bases. The CDR3 length is 16 residues. Germline CDR1 is SEHNR and CDR2 is FQNEAQ (reference sequence). The CDR3 coding sequence is TGTGCCAGCAGCTTAGCGAGTGGGCTCAGCACCGGGGAGCTGTTTTTT. Encoded protein: CASSLASGLSTGELFF. Full variable domain (missing parts from reference TRBV7-9 and TRBJ2-2): DTGVSQNPRHKITKRGQNVTFRCDPISEHNRLYWYRQTLGQGPEFLTYFQNEAQLEKSRLLSDRFSAERPKGSFSTLEIQRTEQGDSAMYLCASSLASGLSTGELFFGEGSRLTVL.